This record looks at one T cell receptor (beta chain) sequence and its context. This entry is derived from a study of blood T cell repertoires in COVID-19. Study at large: Donors in the United States, Italy and Spain gave samples during acute or convalescent COVID-19. PBMCs, B-cell-depleted T cells, or T cells were the source of the cDNA or gDNA that made up the material.

The CDR3 is 13 amino acids. Trimming cost V 0 bases and J 6 bases, with 7 bases left between them. The germline V gene encodes CDR1 MGHRA and CDR2 YSYEKL. Seattle patient enrollment occurred during active infection, with longitudinal follow-up thereafter. In the authors' methods: Reference gene primers were amplified, and this amplification served to estimate nucleated cell counts. Measured with immunoSEQ multiplex PCR; TCRdb has only the in-frame clones, and not every one. V, J and clone size reflect that table, while D and trimming were determined from the DNA. The sample has 350,000 or so clones, about nine tenths seen once; the top ten hold under 5%.

This clonotype originated in a woman between 55 and 75 years old with COVID-19, enrolled during active disease. This sequence joins TRBV4-1 and TRBJ2-3; D not resolved. The sequenced sample consisted of peripheral blood. The CDR3 nucleotides are TGCGCCAGCAGCCAAGATCCCCCGGATACGCAGTATTTT. Translating it yields CASSQDPPDTQYF.